These T cell receptor beta chains were read from a single sample in a study of T-cell reconstitution after alpha-beta-depleted transplantation in children. In TCRdb, the PCR reads were re-called with MiXCR into one record per CDR3 protein. The data show around 200,000 distinct CDR3 sequences, roughly a sixth seen once. This specimen was PBMCs, mostly from graft donor cells, taken 360 days after TCRalphabeta/CD19-depleted stem cell transplant. These receptor sequences come from a male patient between 2 and 10 years old who had a stem cell transplant for acute lymphoblastic leukemia, so the T cells may come from the graft donor. CDR3s include the opening cysteine and the closing phenylalanine or tryptophan. D genes are given only for firm matches. Rows may omit the clone size; those that give it use once, few, many or a size class.

clone size,D gene,J gene,V gene,CDR3 protein,CDR3 DNA
few,TRBD1,TRBJ2-7,TRBV7-8,CASSFRRTGVYEQYF,TGTGCCAGCAGCTTCCGTAGGACAGGGGTCTACGAGCAGTACTTC
few,NA,TRBJ2-1,TRBV20-1,CSARDRLAGYEQFF,TGCAGTGCTAGAGATCGTCTGGCGGGCTATGAGCAGTTCTTC
few,NA,TRBJ1-2,TRBV15,CATSRDRGHLPYGYTF,TGTGCCACCAGCAGAGATCGAGGACACCTCCCCTATGGCTACACCTTC
NA,TRBD1,TRBJ1-5,TRBV2,CASRTGTVAQPQHF,TGTGCCAGCAGAACCGGGACAGTCGCTCAGCCCCAGCATTTT
NA,TRBD2,TRBJ2-5,TRBV5-6,CASSRLRTSGKETQYF,TGTGCCAGCAGCCGCCTCAGGACTAGCGGTAAAGAGACCCAGTACTTC
NA,TRBD1,TRBJ2-5,TRBV20-1,CSASDAGGVETQYF,TGCAGTGCTAGTGACGCAGGGGGCGTAGAGACCCAGTACTTC
NA,TRBD2,TRBJ2-5,TRBV20-1,CSARLAGETQYF,TGCAGTGCTAGACTAGCGGGAGAGACCCAGTACTTC
NA,TRBD2,TRBJ2-5,TRBV11-3,CASSLVALAGGPWVQTQYF,TGTGCCAGCAGCTTAGTGGCACTAGCGGGGGGTCCCTGGGTACAGACCCAGTACTTC
few,NA,TRBJ2-1,TRBV20-1,CSATALGGSYNEQFF,TGCAGTGCTACAGCTTTGGGGGGCTCTTACAATGAGCAGTTCTTC
once,NA,TRBJ2-3,TRBV21-1,CASSNSWTGDTDTQYF,TGTGCCAGCAGCAATAGTTGGACAGGGGACACAGATACGCAGTATTTT
few,NA,TRBJ2-7,TRBV10-3,CAISDVTVSSYEQYF,TGTGCCATCAGTGATGTAACGGTTAGCTCTTACGAGCAGTACTTC
NA,NA,TRBJ2-1,TRBV5-1,CASSLSTRVVSEQFF,TGCGCCAGCAGCTTGTCGACTAGGGTCGTATCCGAGCAGTTCTTC
once,TRBD2,TRBJ2-1,TRBV20-1,CSARVQREWGNEQFF,TGCAGTGCTAGAGTTCAGCGGGAATGGGGCAATGAGCAGTTCTTC
few,NA,TRBJ1-1,TRBV27,CASSSRAFF,TGTGCCAGCAGTTCGCGGGCTTTCTTT
few,NA,TRBJ2-3,TRBV6-5,CASSYSPDYPDTQYF,TGTGCCAGCAGTTACTCCCCTGATTATCCAGATACGCAGTATTTT
many,TRBD2,TRBJ2-7,TRBV6-1,CASSKLAGNSYEQYF,TGTGCCAGCAGTAAACTAGCGGGGAACTCCTACGAGCAGTACTTC
many,TRBD1,TRBJ2-5,TRBV11-2,CASSLVARSGTAQETQYF,TGTGCCAGCAGCTTAGTTGCGAGGTCCGGGACAGCTCAAGAGACCCAGTACTTC
few,TRBD1,TRBJ2-1,TRBV15,CATSSDRWTGLNEQFF,TGTGCCACCAGCAGTGACCGATGGACAGGGCTCAATGAGCAGTTCTTC
many,NA,TRBJ2-1,TRBV2,CASSVTPLGPTNNEQFF,TGTGCCAGCAGTGTTACACCCCTCGGGCCTACGAACAATGAGCAGTTCTTC
NA,TRBD1,TRBJ2-3,TRBV7-8,CASSSRSKQGLSTDTQYF,TGTGCCAGCAGCTCACGATCTAAACAGGGGTTGAGCACAGATACGCAGTATTTT
NA,TRBD1,TRBJ1-6,TRBV19,CASSPDRGSPLHF,TGTGCCAGTAGCCCAGACAGGGGTTCACCCCTCCACTTT
NA,NA,TRBJ2-5,TRBV10-3,CAISGLSLQETQYF,TGTGCCATCAGTGGACTAAGCCTACAAGAGACCCAGTACTTC
many,NA,TRBJ2-1,TRBV2,CATLTAGEQFF,TGTGCCACCCTAACGGCAGGAGAGCAGTTCTTC
few,NA,TRBJ2-1,TRBV11-1,CASSLIRGREPFF,TGTGCCAGCAGCTTAATCCGCGGCCGGGAACCGTTCTTC
NA,NA,TRBJ2-7,TRBV6-6,CASSYGVSYEQYF,TGTGCCAGCAGTTACGGGGTTTCTTACGAGCAGTACTTC
NA,TRBD2,TRBJ2-3,TRBV6-2/TRBV6-3,CASSPSFAGGTDTQYF,TGTGCCAGCAGTCCCTCGTTCGCGGGGGGCACAGATACGCAGTATTTT
few,TRBD1,TRBJ2-5,TRBV7-8,CASSLARTGGPKETQYF,TGTGCCAGCAGCTTAGCGAGGACAGGGGGCCCAAAAGAGACCCAGTACTTC